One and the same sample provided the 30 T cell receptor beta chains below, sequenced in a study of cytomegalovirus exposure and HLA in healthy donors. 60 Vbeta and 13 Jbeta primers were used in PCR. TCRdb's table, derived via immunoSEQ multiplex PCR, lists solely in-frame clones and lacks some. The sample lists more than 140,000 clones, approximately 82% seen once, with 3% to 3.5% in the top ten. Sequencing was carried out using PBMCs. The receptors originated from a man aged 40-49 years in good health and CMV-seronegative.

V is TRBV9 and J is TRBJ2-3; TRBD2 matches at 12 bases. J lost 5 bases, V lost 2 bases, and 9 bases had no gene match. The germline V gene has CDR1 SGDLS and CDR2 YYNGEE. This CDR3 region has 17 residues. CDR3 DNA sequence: TGTGCCAGCAGCGTTTCGACTAGCGGGGGTTTAGGAGATACGCAGTATTTT. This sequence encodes CASSVSTSGGLGDTQYF.

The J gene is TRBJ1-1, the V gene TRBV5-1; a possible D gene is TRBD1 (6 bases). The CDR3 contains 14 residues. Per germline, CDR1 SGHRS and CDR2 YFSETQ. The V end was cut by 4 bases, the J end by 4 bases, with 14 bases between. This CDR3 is CASSGSGVGTEAFF. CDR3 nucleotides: TGCGCCAGCAGCGGATCAGGGGTCGGCACTGAAGCTTTCTTT.

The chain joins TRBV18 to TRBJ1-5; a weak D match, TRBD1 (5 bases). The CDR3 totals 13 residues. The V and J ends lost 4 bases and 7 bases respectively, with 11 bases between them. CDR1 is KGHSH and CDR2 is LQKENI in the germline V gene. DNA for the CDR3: TGTGCCAGCTCACGAGGGGAGGGCCAGCCCCAGCATTTT. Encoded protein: CASSRGEGQPQHF.

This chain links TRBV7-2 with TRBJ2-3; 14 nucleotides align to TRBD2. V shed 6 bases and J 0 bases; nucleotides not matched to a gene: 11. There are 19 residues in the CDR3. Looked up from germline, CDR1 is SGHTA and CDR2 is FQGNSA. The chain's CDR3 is CASRALGLAGGLSTDTQYF. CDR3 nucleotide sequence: TGTGCCAGCAGAGCCTTAGGACTAGCGGGGGGACTAAGCACAGATACGCAGTATTTT.

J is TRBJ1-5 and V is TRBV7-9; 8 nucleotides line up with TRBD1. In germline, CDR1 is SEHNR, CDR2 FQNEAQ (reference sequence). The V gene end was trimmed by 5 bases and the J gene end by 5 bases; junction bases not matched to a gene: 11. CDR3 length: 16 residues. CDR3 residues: CASSLGRQGLHQPQHF. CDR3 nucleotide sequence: TGTGCCAGCAGCCTAGGTCGACAGGGGCTCCATCAGCCCCAGCATTTT.

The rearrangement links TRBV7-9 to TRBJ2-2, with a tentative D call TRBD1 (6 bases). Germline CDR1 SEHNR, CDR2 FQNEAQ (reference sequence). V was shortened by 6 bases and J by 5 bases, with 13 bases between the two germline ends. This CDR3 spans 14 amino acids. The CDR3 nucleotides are TGTGCCAGCAGTCAGACAGACAGGACCGGGGAGCTGTTTTTT. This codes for CASSQTDRTGELFF. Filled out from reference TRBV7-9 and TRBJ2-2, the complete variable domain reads DTGVSQNPRHKITKRGQNVTFRCDPISEHNRLYWYRQTLGQGPEFLTYFQNEAQLEKSRLLSDRFSAERPKGSFSTLEIQRTEQGDSAMYLCASSQTDRTGELFFGEGSRLTVL.

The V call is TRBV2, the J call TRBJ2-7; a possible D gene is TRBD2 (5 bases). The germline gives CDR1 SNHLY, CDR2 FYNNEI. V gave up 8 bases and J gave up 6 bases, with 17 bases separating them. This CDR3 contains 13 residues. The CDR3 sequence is CASRGSQVGEQYF. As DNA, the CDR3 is TGTGCCAGCCGCGGGTCACAAGTTGGCGAGCAGTACTTC.

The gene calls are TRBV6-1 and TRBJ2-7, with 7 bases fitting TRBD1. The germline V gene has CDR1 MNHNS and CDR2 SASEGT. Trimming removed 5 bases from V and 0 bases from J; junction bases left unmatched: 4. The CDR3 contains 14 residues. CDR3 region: CASSLRTGSYEQYF. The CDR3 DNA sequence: TGTGCCAGCAGTTTACGGACAGGCTCCTACGAGCAGTACTTC.

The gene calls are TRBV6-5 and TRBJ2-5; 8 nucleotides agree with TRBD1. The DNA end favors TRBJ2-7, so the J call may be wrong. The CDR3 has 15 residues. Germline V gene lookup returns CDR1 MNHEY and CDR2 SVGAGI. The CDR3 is CASSYGTGQTYEQYF. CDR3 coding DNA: TGTGCCAGCAGTTACGGGACAGGTCAAACCTACGAGCAGTACTTC.

This CDR3 is CASSYAGGSYNEQFF. The CDR3 nucleotides read TGTGCCAGCAGTTACGCAGGGGGCTCCTACAATGAGCAGTTCTTC. The chain is built from TRBV6-5 and TRBJ2-1; TRBD1 matches at 7 bases. This CDR3 spans 15 amino acids. Trimming removed 2 bases from V and 0 bases from J; junction bases left unmatched: 1. Germline V CDR1 and CDR2: MNHEY, SVGAGI.

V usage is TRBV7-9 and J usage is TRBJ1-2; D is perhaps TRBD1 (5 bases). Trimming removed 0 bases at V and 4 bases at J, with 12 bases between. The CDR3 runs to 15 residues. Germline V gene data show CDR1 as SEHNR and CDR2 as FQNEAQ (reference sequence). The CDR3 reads CASSLAGATLYGYTF. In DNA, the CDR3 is TGTGCCAGCAGCTTAGCAGGGGCTACCCTCTATGGCTACACCTTC.

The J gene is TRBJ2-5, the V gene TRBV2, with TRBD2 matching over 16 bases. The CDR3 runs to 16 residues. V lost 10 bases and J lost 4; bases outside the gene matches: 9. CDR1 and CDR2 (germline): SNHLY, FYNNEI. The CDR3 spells CATSGLAGGRGETQYF. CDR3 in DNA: TGTGCCACCTCGGGACTAGCGGGGGGGCGTGGAGAGACCCAGTACTTC.

Here the CDR3 reads CASTIKQEQETQYF. The CDR3 coding sequence is TGTGCCAGCACCATAAAACAGGAGCAAGAGACCCAGTACTTC. V and J are TRBV28 and TRBJ2-5; D might be TRBD1 (5 bases). Germline assignment: CDR1 MDHEN and CDR2 SYDVKM. Trimming removed 7 bases at V and 2 bases at J, with 14 bases between. The CDR3 has 14 residues.

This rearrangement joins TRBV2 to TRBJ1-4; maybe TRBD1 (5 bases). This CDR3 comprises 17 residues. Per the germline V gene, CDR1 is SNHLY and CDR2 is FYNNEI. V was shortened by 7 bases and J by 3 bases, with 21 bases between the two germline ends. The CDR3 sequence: CASNKGTPAGANEKLFF. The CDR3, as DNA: TGTGCCAGCAATAAAGGGACCCCCGCGGGGGCTAATGAAAAACTGTTTTTT. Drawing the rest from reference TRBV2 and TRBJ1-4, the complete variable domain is EPEVTQTPSHQVTQMGQEVILRCVPISNHLYFYWYRQILGQKVEFLVSFYNNEISEKSEIFDDQFSVERPDGSNFTLKIRSTKLEDSAMYFCASNKGTPAGANEKLFFGSGTQLSVL.

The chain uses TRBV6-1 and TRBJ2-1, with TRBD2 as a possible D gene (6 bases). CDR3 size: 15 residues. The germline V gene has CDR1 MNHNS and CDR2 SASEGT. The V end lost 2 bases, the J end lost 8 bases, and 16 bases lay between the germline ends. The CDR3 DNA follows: TGTGCCAGCAGTGAACGGCCTAGCGCTGGGGATGAGCAGTTCTTC. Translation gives CASSERPSAGDEQFF.

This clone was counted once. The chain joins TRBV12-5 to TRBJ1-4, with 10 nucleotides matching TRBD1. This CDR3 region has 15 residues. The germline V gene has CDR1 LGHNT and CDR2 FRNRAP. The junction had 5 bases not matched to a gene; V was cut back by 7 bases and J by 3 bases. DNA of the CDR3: TGTGCTAGTGCCGGACAGGGGGGTCCTAATGAAAAACTGTTTTTT. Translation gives CASAGQGGPNEKLFF.

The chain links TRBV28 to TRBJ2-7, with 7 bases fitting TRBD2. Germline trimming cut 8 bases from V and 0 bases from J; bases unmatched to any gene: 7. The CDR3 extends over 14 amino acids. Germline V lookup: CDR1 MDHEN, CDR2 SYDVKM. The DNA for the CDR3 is TGTGCCAGCGGCCCTTCGGGGGGCTCCTACGAGCAGTACTTC. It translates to CASGPSGGSYEQYF.

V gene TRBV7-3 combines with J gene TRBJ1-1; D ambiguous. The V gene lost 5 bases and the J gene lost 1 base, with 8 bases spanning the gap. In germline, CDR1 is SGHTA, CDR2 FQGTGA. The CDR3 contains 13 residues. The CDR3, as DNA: TGTGCCAGCAGCCGAGAGAGGAACACTGAAGCTTTCTTT. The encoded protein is CASSRERNTEAFF. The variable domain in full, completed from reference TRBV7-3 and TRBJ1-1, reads GAGVSQTPSNKVTEKGKYVELRCDPISGHTALYWYRQSLGQGPEFLIYFQGTGAADDSGLPNDRFFAVRPEGSVSTLKIQRTERGDSAVYLCASSRERNTEAFFGQGTRLTVV.

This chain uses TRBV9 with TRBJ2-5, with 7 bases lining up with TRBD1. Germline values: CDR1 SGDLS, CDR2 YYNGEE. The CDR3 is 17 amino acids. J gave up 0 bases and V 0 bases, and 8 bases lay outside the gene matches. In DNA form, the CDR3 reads TGTGCCAGCAGCGTAGAGTCGGGCAGGGGGTACCAAGAGACCCAGTACTTC. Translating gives CASSVESGRGYQETQYF.

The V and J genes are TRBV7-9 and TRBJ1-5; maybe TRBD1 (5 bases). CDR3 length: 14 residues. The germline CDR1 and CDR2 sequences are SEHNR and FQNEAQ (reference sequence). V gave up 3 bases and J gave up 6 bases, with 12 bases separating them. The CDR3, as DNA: TGTGCCAGCAGCTTGGGGGGGAGGGGTCAGCCCCAGCATTTT. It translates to CASSLGGRGQPQHF.

CDR3: CASSLVASGYTF. DNA of the CDR3: TGTGCCAGCAGCTTGGTAGCCTCAGGCTACACCTTC. The gene calls are TRBV5-6 and TRBJ1-2, with D hard to call. Germline lookup yields CDR1 SGHDT and CDR2 YYEEEE. V lost 0 bases to trimming and J lost 8 bases, with 8 bases between them. CDR3 length equals 12 residues.

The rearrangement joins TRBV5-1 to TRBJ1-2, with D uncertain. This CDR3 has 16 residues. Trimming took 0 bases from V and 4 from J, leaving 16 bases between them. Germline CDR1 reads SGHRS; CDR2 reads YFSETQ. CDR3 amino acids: CASSLVHTRESYGYTF. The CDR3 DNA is TGCGCCAGCAGCTTGGTCCATACAAGGGAGTCCTATGGCTACACCTTC.

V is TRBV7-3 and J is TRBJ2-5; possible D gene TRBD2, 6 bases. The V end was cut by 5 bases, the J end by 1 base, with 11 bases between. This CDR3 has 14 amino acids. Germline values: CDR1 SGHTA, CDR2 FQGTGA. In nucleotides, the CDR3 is TGTGCCAGCAGCCCCGGGCGGGGCCAAGAGACCCAGTACTTC. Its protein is CASSPGRGQETQYF.

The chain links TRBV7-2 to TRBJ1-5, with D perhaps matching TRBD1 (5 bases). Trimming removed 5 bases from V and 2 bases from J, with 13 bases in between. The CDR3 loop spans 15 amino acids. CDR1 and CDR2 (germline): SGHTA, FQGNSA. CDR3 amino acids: CASSEWGGGNQPQHF. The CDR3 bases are TGTGCCAGCAGCGAATGGGGGGGTGGCAATCAGCCCCAGCATTTT.

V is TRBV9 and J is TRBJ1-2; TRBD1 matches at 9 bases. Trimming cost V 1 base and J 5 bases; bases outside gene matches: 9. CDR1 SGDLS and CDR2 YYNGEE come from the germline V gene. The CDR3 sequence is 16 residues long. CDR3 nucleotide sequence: TGTGCCAGCAGCGTAACCCTGGACAGGGGTAGATATGGCTACACCTTC. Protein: CASSVTLDRGRYGYTF.

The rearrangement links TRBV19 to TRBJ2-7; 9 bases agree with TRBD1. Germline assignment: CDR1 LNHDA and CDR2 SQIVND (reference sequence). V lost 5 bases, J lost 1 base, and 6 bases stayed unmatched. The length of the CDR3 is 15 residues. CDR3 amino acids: CASSPGTGQSYEQYF. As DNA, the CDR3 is TGTGCCAGTAGTCCCGGGACAGGGCAATCCTACGAGCAGTACTTC.

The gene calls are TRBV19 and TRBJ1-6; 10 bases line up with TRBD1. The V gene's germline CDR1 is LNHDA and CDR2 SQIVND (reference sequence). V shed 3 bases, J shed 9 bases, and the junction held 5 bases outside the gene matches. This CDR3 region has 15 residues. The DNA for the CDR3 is TGTGCCAGTAGTATCCCGGGACAGGGGCCTTCACCCCTCCACTTT. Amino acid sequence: CASSIPGQGPSPLHF.

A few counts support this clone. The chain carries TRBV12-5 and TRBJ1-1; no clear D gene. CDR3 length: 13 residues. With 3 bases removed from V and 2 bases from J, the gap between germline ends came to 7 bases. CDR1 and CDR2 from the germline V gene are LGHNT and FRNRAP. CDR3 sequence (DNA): TGTGCTAGTGGTTTCCAATTCAACACTGAAGCTTTCTTT. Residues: CASGFQFNTEAFF.

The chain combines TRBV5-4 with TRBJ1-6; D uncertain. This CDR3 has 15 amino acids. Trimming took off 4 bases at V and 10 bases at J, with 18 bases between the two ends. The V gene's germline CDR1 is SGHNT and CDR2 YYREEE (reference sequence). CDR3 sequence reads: CASSLQSRGGSPLHF. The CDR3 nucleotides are TGTGCCAGCAGCCTACAAAGTAGAGGTGGCTCACCCCTCCACTTT.

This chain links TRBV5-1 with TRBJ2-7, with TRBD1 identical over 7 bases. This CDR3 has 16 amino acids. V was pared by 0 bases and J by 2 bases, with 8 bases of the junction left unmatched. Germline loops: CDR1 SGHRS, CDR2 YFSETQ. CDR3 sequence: CASSLGPYRGTYEQYF. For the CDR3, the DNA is TGCGCCAGCAGCTTGGGTCCCTACAGGGGAACCTACGAGCAGTACTTC.